Below, 27 T cell receptor beta chains from the same sample are listed, as sequenced in a study of blood T cells in healthy people across ages. For the second PCR, which ran for about 7 to 11 cycles, a sample-barcoded 5' primer and a J-beta primer mix were used. TCRdb redid the calling of the 5' RACE reads with MiXCR, one entry per CDR3 protein. The table includes some 1.8 million distinct CDR3 sequences, around 40% detected once. The sample comprised blood. All receptors come from a human donor in good health.

This clonotype was seen a few times. The gene calls are TRBV25-1 and TRBJ1-5; a possible D gene is TRBD1 (6 bases). V gave up 1 base and J gave up 12 bases, with 10 bases separating them. This CDR3 is built from 12 residues. Looked up from germline, CDR1 is MGHDK and CDR2 is SYGVNS. The DNA of the CDR3 is TGTGCCAGCAGTGAATTTGGGGGGCTCCAGCATTTT. Translating it yields CASSEFGGLQHF.

This chain uses TRBV20-1 with TRBJ1-2; TRBD1 might be the D (5 bases). V lost 0 bases to trimming and J lost 0 bases, with 14 bases between them. Per the germline V gene, CDR1 is DFQATT and CDR2 is SNEGSKA (reference sequence). The CDR3 is 16 residues long. This chain's CDR3 is CSARDRVGVPNYGYTF. CDR3 DNA sequence: TGCAGTGCTAGAGATCGGGTGGGGGTCCCTAACTATGGCTACACCTTC.

The sample holds a few counts of this clonotype. This chain uses TRBV25-1 with TRBJ2-4; TRBD2 might be the D (5 bases). The DNA end favors TRBJ2-7, so the J call may be wrong. The CDR3 is made up of 14 amino acids. Germline V lookup: CDR1 MGHDK, CDR2 SYGVNS. CDR3 loop: CASSDSKGVYEQYF. CDR3 sequence (DNA): TGTGCCAGCAGTGATTCAAAGGGAGTCTACGAGCAGTACTTC.

The chain joins TRBV12-5 to TRBJ1-2; TRBD1 matches at 9 bases. Germline V gene sequence: CDR1 LGHNT, CDR2 FRNRAP. The ends lost 0 bases at V and 6 bases at J; junction bases unmatched: 5. The CDR3 has 15 residues. As DNA, the CDR3 is TGTGCTAGTGGTTTGGTACAGGGGGCAAAAAATGGCTACACCTTC. Translated: CASGLVQGAKNGYTF.

This clonotype was recorded only once. The CDR3 region has the DNA TGTGCCAGCAGTCCAACCGGGGGGGGTTACGAGCGGTACTTC. Encoded protein: CASSPTGGGYERYF. The chain is built from TRBV12-3 or TRBV12-4 and TRBJ2-5; 8 positions agree with TRBD2. This CDR3 has 14 amino acids. V shed 5 bases and J 13 bases; nucleotides not matched to a gene: 15.

The chain carries TRBV20-1 and TRBJ2-1; D is unresolved. V was cut by 1 base and J by 10 bases, with 8 bases left in between. The CDR3 consists of 11 residues. The germline CDR1 and CDR2 sequences are DFQATT and SNEGSKA (reference sequence). CDR3 amino acids: CSARAVEEQFF. The CDR3 coding sequence is TGCAGTGCTAGAGCCGTGGAAGAGCAGTTCTTC.

The chain combines TRBV5-1 with TRBJ1-1; D is possibly TRBD1 (6 bases). The CDR3 loop spans 15 amino acids. V gave up 0 bases and J gave up 6 bases, with 15 bases separating them. Looked up from germline, CDR1 is SGHRS and CDR2 is YFSETQ. CDR3 region: CASSLASRGGPEAFF. The CDR3 DNA reads as TGCGCCAGCAGCTTGGCCTCCAGGGGCGGTCCTGAAGCTTTCTTT.

V gene TRBV12-3 or TRBV12-4 combines with J gene TRBJ2-4, with TRBD1 matching over 9 bases. The better agreement between TRBJ2-7 and the DNA end casts doubt on the J call. The CDR3 length is 14 residues. CDR3 amino acids: CASSDGTGFVEQYF. The CDR3 DNA is TGTGCCAGCAGCGACGGGACAGGGTTCGTCGAGCAGTACTTC.

The gene calls are TRBV20-1 and TRBJ1-5; TRBD1 matches 9 bases. CDR1 and CDR2 (germline): DFQATT, SNEGSKA (reference sequence). This CDR3 is 15 amino acids long. V was clipped by 6 bases and J by 3 bases; unmatched bases: 9. The CDR3 DNA reads TGCAGTGCGAAACTCGGGACAGGGATCAATCAGCCCCAGCATTTT. Translating gives CSAKLGTGINQPQHF.

CDR3 region: CASSLVLAGGPDVQYF. The CDR3 nucleotides are TGCGCCAGCAGCTTGGTCTTAGCGGGGGGGCCGGACGTTCAGTACTTC. The gene calls are TRBV5-1 and TRBJ2-4; TRBD2 agrees at 11 bases. Losses at the gene ends were 0 bases for V and 11 bases for J; bases not matched to a gene: 10. This CDR3 spans 16 amino acids. Germline V gene lookup returns CDR1 SGHRS and CDR2 YFSETQ. Drawing the rest from reference TRBV5-1 and TRBJ2-4, the complete variable domain is KAGVTQTPRYLIKTRGQQVTLSCSPISGHRSVSWYQQTPGQGLQFLFEYFSETQRNKGNFPGRFSGRQFSNSRSEMNVSTLELGDSALYLCASSLVLAGGPDVQYFGAGTRLSVL.

J is TRBJ2-6 and V is TRBV12-5; no clear D gene. This CDR3 comprises 17 residues. Trimming took off 6 bases at V and 0 bases at J, with 15 bases between the two ends. Germline lookup yields CDR1 LGHNT and CDR2 FRNRAP. The CDR3 reads CASGSSPFPSGANVLTF. DNA of the CDR3: TGTGCTAGTGGCTCGAGTCCTTTCCCCTCTGGGGCCAACGTCCTGACTTTC.

In the case of this clonotype: This may come from a read error, since a much larger clone is one base off. This CDR3 reads CAASRAGGYQETQYF. Here the CDR3 DNA reads TGTGCCGCCAGCAGAGCTGGGGGGTACCAAGAGACCCAGTACTTC. The chain uses TRBV15 and TRBJ2-5; tentative D call: TRBD2 (6 bases). The CDR3 covers 15 residues. Germline CDR1 reads LNHNV; CDR2 reads YYDKDF (reference sequence). The full variable domain, completed using reference TRBV15 and TRBJ2-5, is DAMVIQNPRYQVTQFGKPVTLSCSQTLNHNVMYWYQQKSSQAPKLLFHYYDKDFNNEADTPDNFQSRRPNTSFCFLDIRSPGLGDTAMYLCAASRAGGYQETQYFGPGTRLLVL.

This clonotype showed up just a few times. The chain combines TRBV6-5 with TRBJ2-1, with D possibly being TRBD2 (5 bases). The V end was cut by 0 bases, the J end by 3 bases, with 12 bases between. This CDR3 comprises 16 residues. Looked up from germline, CDR1 is MNHEY and CDR2 is SVGAGI. The CDR3 bases are TGTGCCAGCAGTTACTCGCCGGGAAACAACTACAATGAGCAGTTCTTC. This gives the protein CASSYSPGNNYNEQFF.

This clonotype appeared a single time. The V gene is TRBV7-2, the J gene TRBJ2-2; D might be TRBD2 (5 bases). This CDR3 comprises 14 residues. In germline, CDR1 is SGHTA, CDR2 FQGNSA. The V gene lost 5 bases and the J gene lost 2 bases, with 9 bases spanning the gap. The CDR3 is CASSPDLNTGELFF. CDR3 bases: TGTGCCAGCAGCCCGGACTTAAACACCGGGGAGCTGTTTTTT.

The CDR3 region is CASSSAQDRIYEQYF. CDR3 DNA sequence: TGTGCCAGCAGCTCTGCCCAGGACAGGATCTACGAGCAGTACTTC. V is TRBV7-9 and J is TRBJ2-4; 7 bases line up with TRBD1. With the DNA end fitting TRBJ2-7 better, the J assignment may be wrong. The germline V gene encodes CDR1 SEHNR and CDR2 FQNEAQ (reference sequence). The CDR3 contains 15 residues.

The rearrangement joins TRBV5-1 to TRBJ2-2; 11 bases match TRBD2. The J segment lost 2 bases and the V segment lost 1 base, leaving 4 bases of the junction unmatched. The CDR3 is made up of 17 amino acids. Germline CDR1 reads SGHRS; CDR2 reads YFSETQ. DNA of the CDR3: TGCGCCAGCAGCTTGACTAGCGGGGGACACAACACCGGGGAGCTGTTTTTT. Translating it yields CASSLTSGGHNTGELFF.

The chain employs TRBV20-1 and TRBJ1-1, with 11 bases aligning to TRBD1. J was trimmed by 3 bases and V by 1 base; bases with no gene match: 16. Germline assignment: CDR1 DFQATT and CDR2 SNEGSKA (reference sequence). The CDR3 is made up of 19 amino acids. Here the CDR3 reads CSARVPIGQGAKGDTEAFF. CDR3 coding DNA: TGCAGTGCTAGAGTACCCATCGGACAGGGGGCGAAGGGGGACACTGAAGCTTTCTTT.

V usage is TRBV20-1 and J usage is TRBJ1-1, with TRBD1 matching over 7 bases. CDR1 and CDR2 from the germline V gene are DFQATT and SNEGSKA (reference sequence). This CDR3 spans 13 amino acids. Losses at the gene ends were 4 bases for V and 9 bases for J; bases not matched to a gene: 11. The CDR3 nucleotides read TGCAGTGCTAAAAATTCAGGGGGGGTGAAAGCTTTCTTT. It translates to CSAKNSGGVKAFF.

Notes on this clonotype: Mismatch with germline at one junction end may stem from a read error. The rearrangement links TRBV5-1 to TRBJ2-7; the D is unclear. This CDR3 is 13 amino acids long. The germline V gene has CDR1 SGHRS and CDR2 YFSETQ. CDR3 nucleotide sequence: TGCGCCGGCAGCTTGGAACCTTCCTACGAGCAGTACTTC. Protein product: CAGSLEPSYEQYF.

The V gene is TRBV12-3 or TRBV12-4, the J gene TRBJ2-3; D possibly matches TRBD1 or TRBD2 (7 bases each). The CDR3 covers 16 residues. V lost 8 bases and J lost 0, with 18 bases in between. CDR3 amino acids: CASAGEGTVSTDTQYF. CDR3 nucleotide sequence: TGTGCCAGCGCAGGGGAGGGGACAGTTAGCACAGATACGCAGTATTTT.

Worth noting for this clonotype: One end of the junction varies from germline; a read error may be responsible. The chain employs TRBV4-3 and TRBJ2-1; maybe TRBD1 (5 bases). Germline CDR1 is LGHNA and CDR2 is YSLEER. The CDR3 has 14 amino acids. CDR3 bases: TGCGCCAGCAACCAATCGAGACAGTCCAATGAGCAGTTCTTC. It yields the protein CASNQSRQSNEQFF.

In this sample, this clonotype turned up a few times. The rearrangement links TRBV4-2 to TRBJ1-4; D might be TRBD1 (5 bases). Germline CDR1 LGHNA, CDR2 YNFKEQ. V lost 0 bases and J 8 bases, leaving 16 bases between the germline ends. CDR3 length equals 16 residues. The CDR3 spells CASSQDRAGGDEKLFF. The CDR3 DNA reads TGTGCCAGCAGCCAAGATAGGGCTGGTGGGGACGAAAAACTGTTTTTT.

CDR3 coding DNA: TGTGCCAGCAGCTGGGACCTCGACGAAGCTTTCTTT. This translates into CASSWDLDEAFF. This rearrangement joins TRBV12-3 or TRBV12-4 to TRBJ1-1; tentative D call: TRBD1 (5 bases). There are 12 residues in the CDR3. With 6 bases removed from V and 8 bases from J, the gap between germline ends came to 13 bases.

In its sample, this clonotype was seen once. The rearrangement links TRBV7-8 to TRBJ2-1; 10 positions agree with TRBD2. The CDR3 extends over 17 amino acids. CDR1 is SGHVS, CDR2 FQNEAQ, per germline. The V gene end was trimmed by 5 bases and the J gene end by 7 bases; junction bases not matched to a gene: 14. The CDR3 spells CASSTNLAGANGNEQFF. CDR3 coding DNA: TGTGCCAGCAGCACTAACCTAGCGGGGGCTAATGGTAATGAGCAGTTCTTC.

The chain joins TRBV27 to TRBJ1-2, with 7 bases lining up with TRBD1. This CDR3 spans 14 amino acids. Trimming at V came to 4 bases and at J to 3 bases, leaving 5 bases not matched to a gene. From germline, CDR1 is MNHEY and CDR2 SMNVEV (reference sequence). CDR3 sequence: CASSSRQGYYGYTF. The DNA of the CDR3 is TGTGCCAGCAGTTCACGACAGGGCTACTATGGCTACACCTTC.

The chain is built from TRBV6-6 and TRBJ2-5; the D gene is possibly TRBD2 (5 bases). Trimming stripped 8 bases from V and 5 bases from J, with 12 bases between. The CDR3 is 12 residues long. CDR1 and CDR2 (germline): MNHNY, SVGAGI (reference sequence). The CDR3: CASGTEGETQYF. The CDR3 nucleotides read TGTGCCAGCGGCACCGAGGGTGAGACCCAGTACTTC.

The V and J genes are TRBV6-6 and TRBJ1-5; tentative D call: TRBD1 (6 bases). The CDR3 is 14 amino acids. CDR1 MNHNY and CDR2 SVGAGI come from the germline V gene (reference sequence). Trimming pared 6 bases from V and 4 bases from J, leaving 13 bases between. The CDR3 is CASRSGQINQPQHF. In nucleotides, the CDR3 is TGTGCCAGCAGGAGTGGACAGATAAATCAGCCCCAGCATTTT.